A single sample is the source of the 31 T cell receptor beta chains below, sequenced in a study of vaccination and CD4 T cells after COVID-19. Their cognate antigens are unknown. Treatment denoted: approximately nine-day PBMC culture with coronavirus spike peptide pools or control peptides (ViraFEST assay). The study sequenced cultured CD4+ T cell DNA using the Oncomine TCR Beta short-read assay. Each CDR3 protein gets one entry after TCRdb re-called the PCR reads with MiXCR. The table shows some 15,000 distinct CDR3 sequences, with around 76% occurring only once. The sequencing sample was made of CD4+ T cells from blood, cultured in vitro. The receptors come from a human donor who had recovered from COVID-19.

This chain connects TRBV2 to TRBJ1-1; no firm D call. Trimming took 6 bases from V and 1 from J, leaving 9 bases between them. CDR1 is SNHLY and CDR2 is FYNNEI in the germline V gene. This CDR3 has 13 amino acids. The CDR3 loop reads CASSPDPNTEAFF. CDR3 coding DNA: TGTGCCAGCAGCCCGGACCCGAACACTGAAGCTTTCTTT.

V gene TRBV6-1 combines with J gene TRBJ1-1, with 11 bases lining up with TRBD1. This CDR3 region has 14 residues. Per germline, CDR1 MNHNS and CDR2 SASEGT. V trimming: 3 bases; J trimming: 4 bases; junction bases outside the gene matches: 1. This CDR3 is CASSEGTGGTEAFF. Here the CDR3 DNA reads TGTGCCAGCAGTGAGGGGACAGGGGGCACTGAAGCTTTCTTT.

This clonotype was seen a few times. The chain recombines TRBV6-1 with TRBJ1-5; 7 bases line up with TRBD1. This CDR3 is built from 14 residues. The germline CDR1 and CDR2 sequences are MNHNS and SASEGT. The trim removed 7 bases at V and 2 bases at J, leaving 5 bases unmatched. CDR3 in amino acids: CASTKGAGNQPQHF. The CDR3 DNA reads TGTGCCAGCACGAAGGGGGCTGGCAATCAGCCCCAGCATTTT.

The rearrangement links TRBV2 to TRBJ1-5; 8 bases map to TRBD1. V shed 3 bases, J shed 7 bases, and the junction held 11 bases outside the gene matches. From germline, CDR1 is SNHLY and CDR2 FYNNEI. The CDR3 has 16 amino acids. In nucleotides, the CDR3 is TGTGCCAGCAGTGACCAGGCAGGGGGCGCAGGACAGCCCCAGCATTTT. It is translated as CASSDQAGGAGQPQHF.

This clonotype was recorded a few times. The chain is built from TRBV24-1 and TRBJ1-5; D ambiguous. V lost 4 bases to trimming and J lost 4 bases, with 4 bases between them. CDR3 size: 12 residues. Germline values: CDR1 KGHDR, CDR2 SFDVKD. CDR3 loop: CATSDKNQPQHF. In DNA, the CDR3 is TGTGCCACCAGTGACAAAAATCAGCCCCAGCATTTT.

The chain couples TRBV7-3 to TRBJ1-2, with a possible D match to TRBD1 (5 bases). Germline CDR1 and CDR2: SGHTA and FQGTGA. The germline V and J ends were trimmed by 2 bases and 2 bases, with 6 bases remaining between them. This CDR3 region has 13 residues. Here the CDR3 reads CASSLDSNYGYTF. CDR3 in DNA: TGTGCCAGCAGCTTAGACAGCAACTATGGCTACACCTTC.

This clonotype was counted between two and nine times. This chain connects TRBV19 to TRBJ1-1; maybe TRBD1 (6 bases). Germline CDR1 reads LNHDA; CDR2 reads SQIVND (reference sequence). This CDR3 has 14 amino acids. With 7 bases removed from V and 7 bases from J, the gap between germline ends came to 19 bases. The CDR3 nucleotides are TGTGCCAGTACCCCCCAACCGGGGGGCCGTGAAGCTTTCTTT. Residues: CASTPQPGGREAFF.

CDR3 sequence reads: CASSYRGRAMSGANVLTF. DNA for the CDR3: TGTGCCAGCAGTTATCGCGGACGGGCAATGTCTGGGGCCAACGTCCTGACTTTC. The V gene is TRBV6-2 or TRBV6-3, the J gene TRBJ2-6, with unresolved D. Germline V gene lookup returns CDR1 MNHEY and CDR2 SVGEGT. The V end lost 3 bases, the J end lost 1 base, and 16 bases lay between the germline ends. The CDR3 has 18 residues.

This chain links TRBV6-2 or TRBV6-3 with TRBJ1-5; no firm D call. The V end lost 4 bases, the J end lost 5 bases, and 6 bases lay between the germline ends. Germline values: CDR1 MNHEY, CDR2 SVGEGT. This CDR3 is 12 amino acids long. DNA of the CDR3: TGTGCCAGCAGTTCAGGATATCAGCCCCAGCATTTT. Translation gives CASSSGYQPQHF.

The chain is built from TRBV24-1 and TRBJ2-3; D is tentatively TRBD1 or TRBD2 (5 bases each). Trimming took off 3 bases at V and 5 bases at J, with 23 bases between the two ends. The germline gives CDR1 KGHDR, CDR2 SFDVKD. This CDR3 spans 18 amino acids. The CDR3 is CATSDPQDFQVSRDTQYF. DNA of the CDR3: TGTGCCACCAGTGATCCACAGGACTTCCAAGTCTCCAGAGATACGCAGTATTTT.

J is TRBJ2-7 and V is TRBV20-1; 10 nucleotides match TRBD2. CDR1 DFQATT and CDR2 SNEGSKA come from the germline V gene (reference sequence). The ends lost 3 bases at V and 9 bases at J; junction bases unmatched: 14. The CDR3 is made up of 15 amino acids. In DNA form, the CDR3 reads TGCAGTGCTAGGACCCCTAGCGGGAGACCGAGCGGGCAGTACTTC. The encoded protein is CSARTPSGRPSGQYF.

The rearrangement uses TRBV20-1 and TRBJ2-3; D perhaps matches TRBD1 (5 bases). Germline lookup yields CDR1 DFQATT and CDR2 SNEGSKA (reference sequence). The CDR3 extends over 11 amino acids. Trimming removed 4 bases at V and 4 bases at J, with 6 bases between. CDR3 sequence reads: CSATGPDTQYF. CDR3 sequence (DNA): TGCAGTGCTACAGGGCCAGATACGCAGTATTTT.

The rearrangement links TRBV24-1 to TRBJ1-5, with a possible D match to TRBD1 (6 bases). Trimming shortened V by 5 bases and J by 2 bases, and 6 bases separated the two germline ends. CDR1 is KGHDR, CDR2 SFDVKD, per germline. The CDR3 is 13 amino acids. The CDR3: CATSGQGNQPQHF. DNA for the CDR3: TGTGCCACCAGTGGACAGGGCAATCAGCCCCAGCATTTT.

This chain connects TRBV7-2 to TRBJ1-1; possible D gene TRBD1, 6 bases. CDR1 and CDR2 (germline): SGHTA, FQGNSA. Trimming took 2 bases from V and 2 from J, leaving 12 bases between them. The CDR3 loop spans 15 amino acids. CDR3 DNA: TGTGCCAGCAGCTTATTGGACAGAAGAAACACTGAAGCTTTCTTT. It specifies CASSLLDRRNTEAFF.

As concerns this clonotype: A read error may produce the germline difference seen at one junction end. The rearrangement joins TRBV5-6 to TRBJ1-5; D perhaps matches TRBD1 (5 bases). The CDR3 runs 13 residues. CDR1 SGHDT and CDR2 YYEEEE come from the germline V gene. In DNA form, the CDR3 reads TGTGCCAGCAGCTTGCGGGGGGATCAACCCCAGCATTTT. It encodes CASSLRGDQPQHF.

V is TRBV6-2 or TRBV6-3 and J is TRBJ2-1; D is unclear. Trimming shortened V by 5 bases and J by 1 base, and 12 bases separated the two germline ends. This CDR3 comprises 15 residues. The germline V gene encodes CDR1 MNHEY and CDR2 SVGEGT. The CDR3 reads CASSKTRNSYNEQFF. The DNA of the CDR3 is TGTGCCAGCAGTAAGACCCGAAATTCCTACAATGAGCAGTTCTTC.

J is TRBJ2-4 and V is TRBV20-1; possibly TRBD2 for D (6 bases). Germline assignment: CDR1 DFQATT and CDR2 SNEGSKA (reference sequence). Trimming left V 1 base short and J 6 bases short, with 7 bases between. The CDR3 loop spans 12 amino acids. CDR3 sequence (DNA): TGCAGTGCTAGAGGTAGCGGAAACATTCAGTACTTC. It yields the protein CSARGSGNIQYF.

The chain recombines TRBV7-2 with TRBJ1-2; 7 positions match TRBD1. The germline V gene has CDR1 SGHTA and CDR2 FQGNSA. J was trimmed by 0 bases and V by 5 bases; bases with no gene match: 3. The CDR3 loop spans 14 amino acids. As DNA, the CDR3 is TGTGCCAGCAGCAAACAGGGGACTAACTATGGCTACACCTTC. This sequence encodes CASSKQGTNYGYTF.

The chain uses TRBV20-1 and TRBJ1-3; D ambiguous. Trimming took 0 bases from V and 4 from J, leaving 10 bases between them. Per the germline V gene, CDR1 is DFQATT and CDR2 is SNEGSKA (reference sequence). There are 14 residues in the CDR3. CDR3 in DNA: TGCAGTGCTAGAGATAAGTCGACAGGAAACACCATATATTTT. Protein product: CSARDKSTGNTIYF.

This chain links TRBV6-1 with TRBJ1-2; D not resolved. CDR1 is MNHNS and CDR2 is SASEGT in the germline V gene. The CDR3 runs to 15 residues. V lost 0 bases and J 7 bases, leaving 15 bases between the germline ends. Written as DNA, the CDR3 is TGTGCCAGCAGTGAAGCAGGTTCGGGTTTGCTTGGCTACACCTTC. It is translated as CASSEAGSGLLGYTF.

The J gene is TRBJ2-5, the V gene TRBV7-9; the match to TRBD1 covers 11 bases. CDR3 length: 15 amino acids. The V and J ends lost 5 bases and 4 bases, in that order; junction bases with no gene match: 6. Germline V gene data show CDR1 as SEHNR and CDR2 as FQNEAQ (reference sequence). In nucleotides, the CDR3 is TGTGCCAGCAGCCTTGGACAGGGGGCGAGAGAGACCCAGTACTTC. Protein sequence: CASSLGQGARETQYF. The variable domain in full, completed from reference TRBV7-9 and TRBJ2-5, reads DTGVSQNPRHKITKRGQNVTFRCDPISEHNRLYWYRQTLGQGPEFLTYFQNEAQLEKSRLLSDRFSAERPKGSFSTLEIQRTEQGDSAMYLCASSLGQGARETQYFGPGTRLLVL.

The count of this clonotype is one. The chain's CDR3 is CAWGLAASVAFF. The CDR3 DNA follows: TGTGCCTGGGGACTGGCAGCGTCCGTAGCTTTCTTT. The V and J genes are TRBV30 and TRBJ1-1; no firm D call. CDR3 size: 12 residues. V was cut by 5 bases and J by 10 bases, with 17 bases left in between. CDR1 is GTSNPN, CDR2 SVGIG, per germline (reference sequence).

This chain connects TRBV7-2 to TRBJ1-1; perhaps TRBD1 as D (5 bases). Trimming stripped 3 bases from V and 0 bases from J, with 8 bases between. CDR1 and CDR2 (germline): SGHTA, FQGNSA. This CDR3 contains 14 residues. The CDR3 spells CASSFEGLNTEAFF. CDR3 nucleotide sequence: TGTGCCAGCAGCTTCGAGGGGTTGAACACTGAAGCTTTCTTT. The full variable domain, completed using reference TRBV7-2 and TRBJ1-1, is GAGVSQSPSNKVTEKGKDVELRCDPISGHTALYWYRQSLGQGLEFLIYFQGNSAPDKSGLPSDRFSAERTGGSVSTLTIQRTQQEDSAVYLCASSFEGLNTEAFFGQGTRLTVV.

The DNA for the CDR3 is TGTGCCAGCAGTTACTCGGGACAGGGGGCCACTGAAGCTTTCTTT. This sequence encodes CASSYSGQGATEAFF. This sequence joins TRBV6-5 and TRBJ1-1; TRBD1 agrees at 12 bases. Trimming removed 0 bases from V and 4 bases from J; junction bases left unmatched: 0. Germline V gives CDR1 MNHEY, CDR2 SVGAGI. The CDR3 spans 15 residues.

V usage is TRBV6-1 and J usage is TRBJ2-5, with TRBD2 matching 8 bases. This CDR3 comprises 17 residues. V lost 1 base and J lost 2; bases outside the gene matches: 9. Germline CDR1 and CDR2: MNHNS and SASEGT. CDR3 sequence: CASSEGWLAGNQETQYF. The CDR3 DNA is TGTGCCAGCAGTGAAGGGTGGTTAGCGGGAAATCAAGAGACCCAGTACTTC.

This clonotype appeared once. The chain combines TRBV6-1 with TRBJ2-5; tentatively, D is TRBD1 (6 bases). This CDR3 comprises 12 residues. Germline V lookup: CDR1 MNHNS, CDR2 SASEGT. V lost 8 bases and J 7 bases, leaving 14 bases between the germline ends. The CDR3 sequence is CASGGGAGTQYF. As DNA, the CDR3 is TGTGCCAGCGGGGGCGGCGCTGGGACCCAGTACTTC.

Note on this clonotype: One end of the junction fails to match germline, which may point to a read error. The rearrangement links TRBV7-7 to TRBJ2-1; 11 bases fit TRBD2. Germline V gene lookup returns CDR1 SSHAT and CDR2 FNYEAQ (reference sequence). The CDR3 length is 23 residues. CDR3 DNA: TGTGCTAGCAGCTTAGGGACTAGCGGCAGACCGCGTTCCCCGAGCCGGGGTTACAATGAGCAGTTCTTC. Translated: CASSLGTSGRPRSPSRGYNEQFF. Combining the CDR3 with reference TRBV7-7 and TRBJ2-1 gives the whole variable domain GAGVSQSPRYKVTKRGQDVTLRCDPISSHATLYWYQQALGQGPEFLTYFNYEAQPDKSGLPSDRFSAERPEGSISTLTIQRTEQRDSAMYRCASSLGTSGRPRSPSRGYNEQFFGPGTRLTVL.

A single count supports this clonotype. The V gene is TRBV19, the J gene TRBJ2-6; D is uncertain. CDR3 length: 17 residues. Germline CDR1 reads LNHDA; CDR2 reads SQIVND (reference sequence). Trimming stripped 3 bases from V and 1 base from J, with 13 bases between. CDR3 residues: CASSMPQPISGANVLTF. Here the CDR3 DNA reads TGTGCCAGTAGTATGCCCCAGCCTATATCTGGGGCCAACGTCCTGACTTTC.

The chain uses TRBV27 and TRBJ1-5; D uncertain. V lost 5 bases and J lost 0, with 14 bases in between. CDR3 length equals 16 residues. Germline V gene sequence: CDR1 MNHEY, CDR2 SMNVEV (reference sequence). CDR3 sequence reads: CASSLVGYYSNQPQHF. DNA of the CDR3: TGTGCCAGCAGTCTAGTGGGATACTATAGCAATCAGCCCCAGCATTTT.

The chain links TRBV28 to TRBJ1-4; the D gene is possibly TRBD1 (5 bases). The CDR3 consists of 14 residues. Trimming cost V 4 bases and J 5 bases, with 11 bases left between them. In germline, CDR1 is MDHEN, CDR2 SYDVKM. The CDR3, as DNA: TGTGCCAGCAGTTCCCCAGGGATGAATGAAAAACTGTTTTTT. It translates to CASSSPGMNEKLFF.

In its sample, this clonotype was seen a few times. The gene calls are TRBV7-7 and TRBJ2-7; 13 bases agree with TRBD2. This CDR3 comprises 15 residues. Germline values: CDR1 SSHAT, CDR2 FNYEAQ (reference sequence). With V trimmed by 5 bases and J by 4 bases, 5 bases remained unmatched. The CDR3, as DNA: TGTGCCAGCAGCCCGGGGACTAGCGGGATTTACGAGCAGTACTTC. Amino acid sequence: CASSPGTSGIYEQYF. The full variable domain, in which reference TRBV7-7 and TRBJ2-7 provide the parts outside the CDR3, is GAGVSQSPRYKVTKRGQDVTLRCDPISSHATLYWYQQALGQGPEFLTYFNYEAQPDKSGLPSDRFSAERPEGSISTLTIQRTEQRDSAMYRCASSPGTSGIYEQYFGPGTRLTVT.